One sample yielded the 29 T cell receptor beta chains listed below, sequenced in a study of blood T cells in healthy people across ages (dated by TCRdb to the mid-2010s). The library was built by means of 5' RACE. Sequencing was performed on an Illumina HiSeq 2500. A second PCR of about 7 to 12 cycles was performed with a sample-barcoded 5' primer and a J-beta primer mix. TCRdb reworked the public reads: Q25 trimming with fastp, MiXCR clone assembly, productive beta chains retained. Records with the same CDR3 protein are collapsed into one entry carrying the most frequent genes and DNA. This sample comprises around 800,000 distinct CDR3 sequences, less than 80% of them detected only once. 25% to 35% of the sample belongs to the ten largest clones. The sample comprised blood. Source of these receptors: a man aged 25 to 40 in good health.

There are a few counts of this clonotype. CDR3 sequence reads: CASSYHGTEQFF. The CDR3 coding sequence is TGTGCCAGCAGTTATCATGGGACTGAGCAGTTCTTC. The V and J genes are TRBV6-5 and TRBJ2-1; the D call may be TRBD1 or TRBD2 (5 bases each). Germline V gene data show CDR1 as MNHEY and CDR2 as SVGAGI. Trimming left V 3 bases short and J 9 bases short, with 9 bases between. This CDR3 is 12 amino acids long.

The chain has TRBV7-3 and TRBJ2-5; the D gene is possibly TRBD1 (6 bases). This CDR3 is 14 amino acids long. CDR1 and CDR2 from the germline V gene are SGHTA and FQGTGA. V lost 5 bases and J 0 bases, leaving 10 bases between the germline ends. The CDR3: CASSRDKYQETQYF. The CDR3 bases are TGTGCCAGCAGCCGGGACAAGTACCAAGAGACCCAGTACTTC.

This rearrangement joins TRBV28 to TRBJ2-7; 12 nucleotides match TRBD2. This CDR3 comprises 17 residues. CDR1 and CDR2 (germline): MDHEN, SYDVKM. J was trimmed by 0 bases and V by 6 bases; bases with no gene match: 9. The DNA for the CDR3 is TGTGCCAGCAGATCTAGACTAGCGGGGGCCCGCTCCTACGAGCAGTACTTC. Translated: CASRSRLAGARSYEQYF.

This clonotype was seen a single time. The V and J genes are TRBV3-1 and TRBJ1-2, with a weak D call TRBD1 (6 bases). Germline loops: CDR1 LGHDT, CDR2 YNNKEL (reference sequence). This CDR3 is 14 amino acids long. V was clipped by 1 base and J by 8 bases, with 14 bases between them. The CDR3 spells CASSQGVQGIGYTF. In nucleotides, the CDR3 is TGTGCCAGCAGCCAAGGAGTACAGGGTATCGGCTACACCTTC.

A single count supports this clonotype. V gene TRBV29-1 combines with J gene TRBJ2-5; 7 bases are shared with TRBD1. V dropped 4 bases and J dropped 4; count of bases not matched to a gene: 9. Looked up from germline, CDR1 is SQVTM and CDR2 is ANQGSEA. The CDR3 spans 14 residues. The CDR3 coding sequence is TGCAGCGTTGTAGGGGGCCATGCGGGAGAGACCCAGTACTTC. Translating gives CSVVGGHAGETQYF.

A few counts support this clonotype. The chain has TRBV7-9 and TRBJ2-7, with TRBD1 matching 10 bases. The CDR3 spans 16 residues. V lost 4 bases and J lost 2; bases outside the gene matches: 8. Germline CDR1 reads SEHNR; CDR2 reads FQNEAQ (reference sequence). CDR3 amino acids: CASSSLDRGPPYEQYF. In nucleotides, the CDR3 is TGTGCCAGCAGCTCCCTCGACAGGGGGCCCCCCTACGAGCAGTACTTC.

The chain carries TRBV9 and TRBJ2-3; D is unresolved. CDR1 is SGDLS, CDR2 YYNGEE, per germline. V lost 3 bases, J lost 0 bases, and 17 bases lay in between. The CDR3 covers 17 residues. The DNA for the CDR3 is TGTGCCAGCAGCGAAGGCCCCTGGGCTAAAAGCACAGATACGCAGTATTTT. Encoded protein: CASSEGPWAKSTDTQYF.

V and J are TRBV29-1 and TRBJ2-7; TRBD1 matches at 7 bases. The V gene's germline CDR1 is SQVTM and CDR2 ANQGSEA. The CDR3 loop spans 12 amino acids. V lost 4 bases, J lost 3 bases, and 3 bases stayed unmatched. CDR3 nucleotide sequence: TGCAGCGTTGGGGACAGATTCTACGAGCAGTACTTC. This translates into CSVGDRFYEQYF.

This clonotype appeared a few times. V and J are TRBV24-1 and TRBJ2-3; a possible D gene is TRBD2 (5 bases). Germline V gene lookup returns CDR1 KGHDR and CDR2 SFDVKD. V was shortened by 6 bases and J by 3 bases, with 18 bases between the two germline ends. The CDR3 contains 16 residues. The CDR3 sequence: CATSFSPGSGTDTQYF. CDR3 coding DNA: TGTGCCACCAGTTTTTCACCGGGAAGTGGTACAGATACGCAGTATTTT.

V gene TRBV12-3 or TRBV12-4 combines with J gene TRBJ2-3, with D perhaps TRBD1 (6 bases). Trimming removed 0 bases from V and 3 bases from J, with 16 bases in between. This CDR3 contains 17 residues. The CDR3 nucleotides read TGTGCCAGCAGTTTAGCGCGGGCAGGGACAAGTACAGATACGCAGTATTTT. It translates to CASSLARAGTSTDTQYF.

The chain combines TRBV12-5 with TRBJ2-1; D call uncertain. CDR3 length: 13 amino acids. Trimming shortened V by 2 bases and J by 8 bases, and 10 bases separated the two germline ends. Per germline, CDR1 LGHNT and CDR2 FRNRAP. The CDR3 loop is CASGLSGPHEQFF. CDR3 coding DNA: TGTGCTAGTGGTTTGTCCGGGCCCCATGAGCAGTTCTTC.

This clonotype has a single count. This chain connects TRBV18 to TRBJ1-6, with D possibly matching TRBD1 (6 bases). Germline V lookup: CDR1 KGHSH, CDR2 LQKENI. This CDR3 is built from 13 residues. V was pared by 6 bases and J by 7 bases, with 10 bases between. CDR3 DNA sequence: TGTGCCAGCTCGGAGGGGGAAAATTCACCCCTCCACTTT. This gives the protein CASSEGENSPLHF.

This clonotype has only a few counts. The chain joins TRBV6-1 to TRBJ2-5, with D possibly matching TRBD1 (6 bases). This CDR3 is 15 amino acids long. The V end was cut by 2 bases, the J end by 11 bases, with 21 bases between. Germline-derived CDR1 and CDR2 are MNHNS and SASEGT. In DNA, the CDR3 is TGTGCCAGCAGTGAAATGATGGGGGCCTACAATGAGCAGTACTTC. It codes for CASSEMMGAYNEQYF.

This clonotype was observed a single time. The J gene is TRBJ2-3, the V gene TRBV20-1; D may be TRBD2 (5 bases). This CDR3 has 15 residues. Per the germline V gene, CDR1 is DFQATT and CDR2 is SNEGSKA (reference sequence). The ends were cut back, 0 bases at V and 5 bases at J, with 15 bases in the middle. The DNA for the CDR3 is TGCAGTGCTAGAGACCCACGGCGGGCGGGAGATACGCAGTATTTT. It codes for CSARDPRRAGDTQYF.

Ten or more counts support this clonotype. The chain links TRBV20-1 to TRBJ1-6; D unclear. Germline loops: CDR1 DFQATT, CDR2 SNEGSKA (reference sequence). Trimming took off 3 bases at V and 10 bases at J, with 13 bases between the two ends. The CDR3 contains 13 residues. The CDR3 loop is CSASEGLESPLHF. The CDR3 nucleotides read TGCAGTGCTAGTGAGGGCCTTGAATCACCCCTCCACTTT.

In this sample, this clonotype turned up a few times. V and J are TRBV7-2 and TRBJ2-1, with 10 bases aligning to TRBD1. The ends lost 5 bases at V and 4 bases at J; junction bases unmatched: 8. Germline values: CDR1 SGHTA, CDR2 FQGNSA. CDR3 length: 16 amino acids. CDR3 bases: TGTGCCAGCAGCGCCCCGGGACAGGGGAAATACAATGAGCAGTTCTTC. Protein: CASSAPGQGKYNEQFF.

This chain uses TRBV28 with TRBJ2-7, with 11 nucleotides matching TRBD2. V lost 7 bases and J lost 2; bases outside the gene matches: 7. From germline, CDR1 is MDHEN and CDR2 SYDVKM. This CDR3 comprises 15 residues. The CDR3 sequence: CASKPTSGGTYEQYF. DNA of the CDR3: TGTGCCAGCAAGCCCACTAGCGGGGGAACCTACGAGCAGTACTTC.

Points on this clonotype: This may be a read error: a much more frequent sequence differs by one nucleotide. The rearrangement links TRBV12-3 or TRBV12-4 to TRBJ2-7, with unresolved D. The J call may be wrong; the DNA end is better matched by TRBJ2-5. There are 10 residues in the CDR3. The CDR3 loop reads CAGSRQTQYF. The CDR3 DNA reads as TGTGCCGGCTCACGACAGACCCAGTACTTC.

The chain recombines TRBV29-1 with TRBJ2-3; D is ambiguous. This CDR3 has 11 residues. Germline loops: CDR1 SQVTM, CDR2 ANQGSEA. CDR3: CCIESTDTQYF. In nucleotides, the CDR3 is TGCTGCATAGAAAGCACAGATACGCAGTATTTT.

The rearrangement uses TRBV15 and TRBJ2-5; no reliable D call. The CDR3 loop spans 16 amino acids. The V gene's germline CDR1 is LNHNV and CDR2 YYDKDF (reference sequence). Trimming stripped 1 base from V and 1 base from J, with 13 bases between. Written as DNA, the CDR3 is TGTGCCACCAGCAGAGGCGGACCCACTACCCAAGAGACCCAGTACTTC. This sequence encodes CATSRGGPTTQETQYF. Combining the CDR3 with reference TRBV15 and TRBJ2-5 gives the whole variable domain DAMVIQNPRYQVTQFGKPVTLSCSQTLNHNVMYWYQQKSSQAPKLLFHYYDKDFNNEADTPDNFQSRRPNTSFCFLDIRSPGLGDTAMYLCATSRGGPTTQETQYFGPGTRLLVL.

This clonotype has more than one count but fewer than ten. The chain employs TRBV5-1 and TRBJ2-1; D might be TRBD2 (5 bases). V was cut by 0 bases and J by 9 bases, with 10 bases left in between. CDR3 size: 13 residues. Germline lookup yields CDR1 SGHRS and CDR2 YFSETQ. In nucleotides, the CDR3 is TGCGCCAGCAGCTTGGGGGAGTATTTTGAGCAGTTCTTC. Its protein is CASSLGEYFEQFF.

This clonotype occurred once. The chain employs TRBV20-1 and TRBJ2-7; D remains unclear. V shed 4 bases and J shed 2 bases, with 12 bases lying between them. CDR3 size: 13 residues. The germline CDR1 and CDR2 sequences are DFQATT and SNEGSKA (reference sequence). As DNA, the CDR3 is TGCAGTGCTACCGTGGGGTCTACCTACGAGCAGTACTTC. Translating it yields CSATVGSTYEQYF.

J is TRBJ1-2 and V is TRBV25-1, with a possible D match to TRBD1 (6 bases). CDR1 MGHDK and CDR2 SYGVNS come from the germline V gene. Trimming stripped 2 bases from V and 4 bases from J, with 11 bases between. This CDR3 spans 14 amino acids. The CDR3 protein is CASSERQGIYGYTF. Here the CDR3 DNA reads TGTGCCAGCAGTGAACGCCAGGGGATCTATGGCTACACCTTC.

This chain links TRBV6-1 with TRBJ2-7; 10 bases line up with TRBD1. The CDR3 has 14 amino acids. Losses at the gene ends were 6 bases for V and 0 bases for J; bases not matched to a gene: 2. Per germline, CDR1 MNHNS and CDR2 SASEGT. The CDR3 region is CASRGQGDSYEQYF. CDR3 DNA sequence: TGTGCCAGCAGAGGACAGGGGGACTCCTACGAGCAGTACTTC.

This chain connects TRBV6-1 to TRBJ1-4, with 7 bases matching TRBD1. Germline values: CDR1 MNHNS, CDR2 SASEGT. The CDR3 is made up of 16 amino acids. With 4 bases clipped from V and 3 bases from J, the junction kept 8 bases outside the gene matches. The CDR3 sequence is CASSAPRGEANEKLFF. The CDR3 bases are TGTGCCAGCAGTGCCCCCAGGGGGGAGGCTAATGAAAAACTGTTTTTT.

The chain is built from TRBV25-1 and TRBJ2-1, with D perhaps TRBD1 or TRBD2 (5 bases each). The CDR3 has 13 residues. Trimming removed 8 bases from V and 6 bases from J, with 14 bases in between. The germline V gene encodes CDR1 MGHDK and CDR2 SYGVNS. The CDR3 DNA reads TGTGCCAGCCGGGACCGAGCGTTCAATGAGCAGTTCTTC. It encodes CASRDRAFNEQFF.

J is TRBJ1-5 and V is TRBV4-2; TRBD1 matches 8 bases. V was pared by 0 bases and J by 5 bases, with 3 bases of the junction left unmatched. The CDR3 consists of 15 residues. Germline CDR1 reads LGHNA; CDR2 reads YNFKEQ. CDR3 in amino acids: CASSQESGGHQPQHF. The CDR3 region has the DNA TGTGCCAGCAGCCAAGAGTCAGGGGGCCATCAGCCCCAGCATTTT.

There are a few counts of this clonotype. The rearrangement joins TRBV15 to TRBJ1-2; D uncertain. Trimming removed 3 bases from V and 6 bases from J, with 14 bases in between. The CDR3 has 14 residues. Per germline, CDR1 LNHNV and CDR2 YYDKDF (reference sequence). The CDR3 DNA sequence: TGTGCCACCAGCAGTGAAGCAGTTGTAAATGGCTACACCTTC. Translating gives CATSSEAVVNGYTF.

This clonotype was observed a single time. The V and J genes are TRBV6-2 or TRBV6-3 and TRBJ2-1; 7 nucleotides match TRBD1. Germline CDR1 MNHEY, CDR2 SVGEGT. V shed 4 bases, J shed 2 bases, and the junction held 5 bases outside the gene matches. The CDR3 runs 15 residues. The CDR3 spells CASSFRDSPYNEQFF. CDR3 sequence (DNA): TGTGCCAGCAGTTTCCGGGACAGCCCCTACAATGAGCAGTTCTTC.